These T cell receptor beta chains were read from a single sample in a study of naive and memory T cell subsets. TCRdb re-derived calls from the UMI-ligation and nested PCR reads in MiXCR, one entry per CDR3 protein. The data hold under 150,000 distinct CDR3 sequences, with 15% to 20% observed a single time. Material for sequencing was naive CD8+ T cells from blood. These receptors all come from a human donor in good health. Both conserved end residues are part of each CDR3. D genes are given only for firm matches. Clone size is not always given. Where it is, it says once, few, many or a class for expanded clones.

d_call	clone_size	v_call	j_call	cdr3_nt	cdr3_aa
-	-	TRBV27	TRBJ2-5	TGTGCCAGCAGCCCATTGGCCGGGACTCAGGAGACCCAGTACTTC	CASSPLAGTQETQYF
-	few	TRBV5-1	TRBJ2-1	TGCGCCAGCAGCCCCTTAGGAAACTCCTACAATGAGCAGTTCTTC	CASSPLGNSYNEQFF
TRBD1	-	TRBV3-1	TRBJ1-2	TGTGCCAGCAGCCACCCTGGACAGGGGGACTACACCTTC	CASSHPGQGDYTF
TRBD2	few	TRBV3-1	TRBJ2-1	TGTGCCAGCAGCCAAGACACTAGCGGAGACAATGAGCAGTTCTTC	CASSQDTSGDNEQFF
-	many	TRBV28	TRBJ2-1	TGTGCCAGCAGTTCACCTCTAAAACCCTACAATGAGCAGTTCTTC	CASSSPLKPYNEQFF
-	-	TRBV12-3/TRBV12-4	TRBJ2-1	TGTGCCAGCCAAGCCCAGATCTCCTACAATGAGCAGTTCTTC	CASQAQISYNEQFF
TRBD1	few	TRBV19	TRBJ2-1	TGTGCCAGTAGTATAGGTTGGGGGACAGGTACTTACAATGAGCAGTTCTTC	CASSIGWGTGTYNEQFF
-	few	TRBV7-8	TRBJ1-5	TGTGCCAGCAGCCCCGGGGGAGGGGAATACAATCAGCCCCAGCATTTT	CASSPGGGEYNQPQHF
-	-	TRBV6-1	TRBJ2-3	TGTGCCAGCAGTGAAGGAGGGCTAGGGGATACGCAGTATTTT	CASSEGGLGDTQYF
-	-	TRBV18	TRBJ2-1	TGTGCCAGCTCACCGGGAGTTCGAGATGAGCAGTTCTTC	CASSPGVRDEQFF
-	-	TRBV6-5	TRBJ1-1	TGTGCCAGCAGTGTCGGGCGGGGGACTGAAGCTTTCTTT	CASSVGRGTEAFF
-	few	TRBV5-1	TRBJ1-4	TGCGCCAGCAGCCTGGAACTGGGGAACGGTGAAAAACTGTTTTTT	CASSLELGNGEKLFF
-	-	TRBV6-5	TRBJ1-1	TGTGCCAGCAGTTACCGGGGGGGCTATGAAGCTTTCTTT	CASSYRGGYEAFF
-	-	TRBV12-3/TRBV12-4	TRBJ2-3	TGTGCCAGCATTTCTAGCGCGGATAGCACAGATACGCAGTATTTT	CASISSADSTDTQYF
TRBD2	-	TRBV19	TRBJ2-7	TGTGCCAGTAAACCAGCGGGGGTCTACGAGCAGTACTTC	CASKPAGVYEQYF
TRBD2	few	TRBV7-8	TRBJ2-1	TGTGCCAGCAAACCCGGCGGGAGACTCAATGAGCAGTTCTTC	CASKPGGRLNEQFF
TRBD2	once	TRBV20-1	TRBJ2-1	TGCAGTGCTAGAGAGGCCGCCTTAGCGGGAGGCTCCGAGGATGAGCAGTTCTTC	CSAREAALAGGSEDEQFF
-	-	TRBV7-9	TRBJ2-5	TGTGCCAGCAGCTTAGGAGGTGGGGAGACCCAGTACTTC	CASSLGGGETQYF
TRBD2	few	TRBV12-3/TRBV12-4	TRBJ2-1	TGTGCCAGCAGCCCGTCGGGACTAGCCTACAATGAGCAGTTCTTC	CASSPSGLAYNEQFF
-	-	TRBV20-1	TRBJ1-2	TGCAGCGTCCCCCCAGGTCTAAGGCATGGCTACACCTTC	CSVPPGLRHGYTF
-	-	TRBV5-1	TRBJ2-7	TGCGCCAGCAGCTTGGGGGGGTACCACTACGAGCAGTACTTC	CASSLGGYHYEQYF
TRBD1	-	TRBV27	TRBJ1-4	TGTGCCAGCAGTTTAGTACAGGGGTTTGAAAAACTGTTTTTT	CASSLVQGFEKLFF
-	few	TRBV28	TRBJ2-3	TGTGCCAGCACCCCCGGGTGGGGGAGGCTCGGAGATACGCAGTATTTT	CASTPGWGRLGDTQYF
-	few	TRBV29-1	TRBJ1-2	TGCAGCGTTGACGGCGAGGGGTGGGATGGCTACACCTTC	CSVDGEGWDGYTF
-	-	TRBV6-5	TRBJ2-3	TGTGCCAGCAGTTCTTTGACAGGAACAGATACGCAGTATTTT	CASSSLTGTDTQYF
TRBD2	few	TRBV7-8	TRBJ2-7	TGTGCCAGCAGCTTAGTAGCGGGAGCTATCGGGGACGAGCAGTACTTC	CASSLVAGAIGDEQYF
TRBD1	-	TRBV12-3/TRBV12-4	TRBJ2-5	TGTGCCAGCAGTTTAGATGGGACAGGGACGGCCGAAGAGACCCAGTACTTC	CASSLDGTGTAEETQYF
-	-	TRBV14	TRBJ2-5	TGTGCCAGCAGCCAAGAGGGGGCCATCTATCAAGAGACCCAGTACTTC	CASSQEGAIYQETQYF
TRBD2	-	TRBV20-1	TRBJ2-7	TGCAGTGCTAGAGACATAGCTAGCGGGAGGTTTGACGAGCAGTACTTC	CSARDIASGRFDEQYF
TRBD2	once	TRBV3-1	TRBJ2-3	TGTGCCAGCAGCCCCCGTGGGCGGGAGTGGGTAGATACGCAGTATTTT	CASSPRGREWVDTQYF
TRBD1	-	TRBV12-3/TRBV12-4	TRBJ1-2	TGTGCCAGCAGTTTTAGGGACAGGGGGCTGAGAGGCTACACCTTC	CASSFRDRGLRGYTF
-	many	TRBV5-4	TRBJ1-1	TGTGCCAGCAGCTTTTTGTCCACTGAAGCTTTCTTT	CASSFLSTEAFF
-	-	TRBV28	TRBJ2-1	TGTGCCAGCAGTCCGAGGGCCCTATCGATCAATGAGCAGTTCTTC	CASSPRALSINEQFF
TRBD2	-	TRBV20-1	TRBJ2-5	TGCAGTGCTAGACCAAAAGGGTTTAGCGGGAGGGAGACCCAGTACTTC	CSARPKGFSGRETQYF
TRBD2	-	TRBV7-9	TRBJ2-1	TGTGCCAGCAGCTTAGCGCGGTGGGAGGGCAATGAGCAGTTCTTC	CASSLARWEGNEQFF
-	-	TRBV14	TRBJ2-7	TGTGCCAGCAGCCAAGATGCACACGGGTACGAGCAGTACTTC	CASSQDAHGYEQYF
TRBD2	-	TRBV28	TRBJ2-3	TGTGCCAGTCTAGCGGGTCTCACAGATACGCAGTATTTT	CASLAGLTDTQYF
-	few	TRBV12-3/TRBV12-4	TRBJ2-1	TGTGCCACAGGAGGTAGGACCAATGAGCAGTTCTTC	CATGGRTNEQFF
TRBD1	-	TRBV6-5	TRBJ2-5	TGTGCCAGCAAAGCTCCGGGACAGGGGCAAGAGACCCAGTACTTC	CASKAPGQGQETQYF
-	many	TRBV6-5	TRBJ2-1	TGTGCCAGCAGTTACTCGAAGAATGAGCAGTTCTTC	CASSYSKNEQFF
TRBD2	-	TRBV2	TRBJ2-7	TGTGCCAGCAGTGTGCCACGGCGACAAAGCGGGAGGGGGATCTACGAGCAGTACTTC	CASSVPRRQSGRGIYEQYF
TRBD1	-	TRBV29-1	TRBJ2-2	TGCAGCGTTGCCGGGACAGGGGAGGCCGGGGAGCTGTTTTTT	CSVAGTGEAGELFF
TRBD2	few	TRBV19	TRBJ2-1	TGTGCCAGTAGCCGGACTAGCGGGTCGTACAATGAGCAGTTCTTC	CASSRTSGSYNEQFF
-	few	TRBV7-9	TRBJ2-5	TGTGCCAGCAGCTTATTGGACACCCGGGAGACCCAGTACTTC	CASSLLDTRETQYF
-	many	TRBV19	TRBJ2-1	TGTGCCAGTAGTGGACAGTTGGCCTACAATGAGCAGTTCTTC	CASSGQLAYNEQFF
TRBD1	-	TRBV28	TRBJ1-5	TGTGCCGGCGGGACAGGGGGGAATCAGCCCCAGCATTTT	CAGGTGGNQPQHF
-	-	TRBV6-6	TRBJ1-5	TGTGCCAGCAGTTACTTAGCAGGGGATGGTCAGCCCCAGCATTTT	CASSYLAGDGQPQHF